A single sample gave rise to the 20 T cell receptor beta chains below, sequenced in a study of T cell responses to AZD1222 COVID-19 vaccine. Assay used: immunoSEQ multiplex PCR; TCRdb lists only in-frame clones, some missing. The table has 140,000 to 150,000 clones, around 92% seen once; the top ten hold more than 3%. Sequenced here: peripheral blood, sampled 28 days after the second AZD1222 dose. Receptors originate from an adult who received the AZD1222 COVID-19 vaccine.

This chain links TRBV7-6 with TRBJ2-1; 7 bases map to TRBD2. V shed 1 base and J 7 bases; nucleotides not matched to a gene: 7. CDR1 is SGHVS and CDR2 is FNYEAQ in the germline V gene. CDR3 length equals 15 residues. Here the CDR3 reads CASSLEPTSRNEQFF. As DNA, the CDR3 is TGTGCCAGCAGCTTAGAACCGACTAGCAGGAATGAGCAGTTCTTC.

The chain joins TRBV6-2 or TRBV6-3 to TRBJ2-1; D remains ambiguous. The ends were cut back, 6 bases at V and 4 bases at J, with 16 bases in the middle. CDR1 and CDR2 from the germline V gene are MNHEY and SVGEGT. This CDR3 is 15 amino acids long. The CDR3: CASSHPWSSYNEQFF. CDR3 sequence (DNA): TGTGCCAGCAGCCACCCCTGGTCGTCGTACAATGAGCAGTTCTTC.

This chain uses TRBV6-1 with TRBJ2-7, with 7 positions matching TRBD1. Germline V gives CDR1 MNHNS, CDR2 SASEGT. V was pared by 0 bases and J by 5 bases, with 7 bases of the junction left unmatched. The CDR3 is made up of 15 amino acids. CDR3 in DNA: TGTGCCAGCAGTGAAGCGGGCTACAGGGGTAACGAGCAGTACTTC. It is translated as CASSEAGYRGNEQYF.

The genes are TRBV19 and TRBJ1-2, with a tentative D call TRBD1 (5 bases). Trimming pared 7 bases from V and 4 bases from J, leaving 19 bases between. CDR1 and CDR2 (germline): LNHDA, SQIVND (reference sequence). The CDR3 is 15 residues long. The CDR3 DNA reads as TGTGCCAGTACCTCCATCGAGGAAAGGGGCTATGGCTACACCTTC. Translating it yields CASTSIEERGYGYTF.

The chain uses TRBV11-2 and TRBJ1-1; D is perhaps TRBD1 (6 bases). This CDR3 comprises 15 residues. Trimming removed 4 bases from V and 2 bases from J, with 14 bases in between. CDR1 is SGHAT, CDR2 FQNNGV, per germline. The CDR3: CASSSRGGGNTEAFF. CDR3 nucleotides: TGTGCCAGCAGCTCACGAGGGGGGGGCAACACTGAAGCTTTCTTT.

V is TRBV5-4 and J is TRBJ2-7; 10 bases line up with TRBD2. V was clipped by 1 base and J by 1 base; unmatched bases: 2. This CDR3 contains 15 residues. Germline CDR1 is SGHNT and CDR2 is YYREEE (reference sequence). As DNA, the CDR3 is TGTGCCAGCAGCTTGAGGACTAGCGGATCCTACGAGCAGTACTTC. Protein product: CASSLRTSGSYEQYF.

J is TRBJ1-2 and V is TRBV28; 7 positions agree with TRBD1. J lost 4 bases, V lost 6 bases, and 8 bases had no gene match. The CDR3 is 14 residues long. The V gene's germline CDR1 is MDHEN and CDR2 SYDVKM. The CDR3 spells CASREGTELYGYTF. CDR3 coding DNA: TGTGCCAGCAGGGAGGGGACAGAACTCTATGGCTACACCTTC.

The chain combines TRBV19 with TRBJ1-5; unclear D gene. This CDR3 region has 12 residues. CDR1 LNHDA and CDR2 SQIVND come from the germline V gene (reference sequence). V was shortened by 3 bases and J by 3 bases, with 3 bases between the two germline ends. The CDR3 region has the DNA TGTGCCAGTAGTATCTTCAATCAGCCCCAGCATTTT. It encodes CASSIFNQPQHF.

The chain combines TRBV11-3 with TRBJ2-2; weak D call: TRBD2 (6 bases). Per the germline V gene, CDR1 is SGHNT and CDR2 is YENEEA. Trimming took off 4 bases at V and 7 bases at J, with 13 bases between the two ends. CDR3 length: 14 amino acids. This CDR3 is CASSSPEGGGELFF. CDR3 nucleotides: TGTGCCAGCAGCTCGCCAGAGGGAGGCGGGGAGCTGTTTTTT.

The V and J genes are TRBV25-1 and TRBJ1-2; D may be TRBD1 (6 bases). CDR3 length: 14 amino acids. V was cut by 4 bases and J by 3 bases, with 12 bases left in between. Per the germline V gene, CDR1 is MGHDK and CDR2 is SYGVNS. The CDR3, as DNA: TGTGCCAGCAGTGGGCAGGGGTCGTACTATGGCTACACCTTC. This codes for CASSGQGSYYGYTF.

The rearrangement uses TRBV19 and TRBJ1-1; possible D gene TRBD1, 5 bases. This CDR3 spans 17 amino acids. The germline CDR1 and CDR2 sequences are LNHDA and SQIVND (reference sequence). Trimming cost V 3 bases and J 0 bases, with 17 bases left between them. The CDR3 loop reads CASSMSRERRMNTEAFF. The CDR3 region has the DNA TGTGCCAGTAGTATGTCCAGGGAGCGTCGTATGAACACTGAAGCTTTCTTT.

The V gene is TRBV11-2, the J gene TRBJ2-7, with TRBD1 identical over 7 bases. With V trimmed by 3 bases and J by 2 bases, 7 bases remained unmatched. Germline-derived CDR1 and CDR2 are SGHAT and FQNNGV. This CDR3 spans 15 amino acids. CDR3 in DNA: TGTGCCAGCAGCTTCCCCCGGGACAGTGCCTACGAGCAGTACTTC. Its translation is CASSFPRDSAYEQYF. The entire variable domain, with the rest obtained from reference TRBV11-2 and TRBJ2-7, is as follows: EAGVAQSPRYKIIEKRQSVAFWCNPISGHATLYWYQQILGQGPKLLIQFQNNGVVDDSQLPKDRFSAERLKGVDSTLKIQPAKLEDSAVYLCASSFPRDSAYEQYFGPGTRLTVT.

CDR3 region: CASSQGVSGRWRETQYF. CDR3 in DNA: TGTGCCAGCAGCCAAGGGGTTAGCGGGAGATGGAGAGAGACCCAGTACTTC. The rearrangement links TRBV4-2 to TRBJ2-5; the match to TRBD2 covers 9 bases. Germline V gene lookup returns CDR1 LGHNA and CDR2 YNFKEQ. Unmatched junction bases numbered 10, after V lost 1 base and J lost 4 bases. This CDR3 is built from 17 residues.

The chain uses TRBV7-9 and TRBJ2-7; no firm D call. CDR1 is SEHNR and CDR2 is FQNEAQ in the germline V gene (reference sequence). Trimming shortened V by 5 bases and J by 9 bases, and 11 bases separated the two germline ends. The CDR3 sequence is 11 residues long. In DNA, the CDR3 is TGTGCCAGCAGCCGGAGTAGTTGGCAGTACTTC. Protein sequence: CASSRSSWQYF.

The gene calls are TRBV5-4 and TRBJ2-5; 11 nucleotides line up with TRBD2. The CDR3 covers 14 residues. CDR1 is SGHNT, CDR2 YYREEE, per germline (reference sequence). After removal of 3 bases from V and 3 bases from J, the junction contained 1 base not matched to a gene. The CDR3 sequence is CASSSGLAEETQYF. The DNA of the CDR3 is TGTGCCAGCAGCTCGGGACTAGCGGAAGAGACCCAGTACTTC.

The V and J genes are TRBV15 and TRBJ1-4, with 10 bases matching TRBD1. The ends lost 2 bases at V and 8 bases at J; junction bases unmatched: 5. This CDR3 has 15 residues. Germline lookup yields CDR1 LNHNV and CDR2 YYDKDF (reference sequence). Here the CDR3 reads CATSRTGTGEEKLFF. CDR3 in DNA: TGTGCCACCAGCAGAACCGGGACAGGGGAAGAAAAACTGTTTTTT.

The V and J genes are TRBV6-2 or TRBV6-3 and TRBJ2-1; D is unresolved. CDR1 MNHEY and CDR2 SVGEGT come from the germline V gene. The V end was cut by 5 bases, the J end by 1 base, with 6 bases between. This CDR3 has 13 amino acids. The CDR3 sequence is CASSILSYNEQFF. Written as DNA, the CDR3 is TGTGCCAGCAGTATCCTTTCCTACAATGAGCAGTTCTTC.

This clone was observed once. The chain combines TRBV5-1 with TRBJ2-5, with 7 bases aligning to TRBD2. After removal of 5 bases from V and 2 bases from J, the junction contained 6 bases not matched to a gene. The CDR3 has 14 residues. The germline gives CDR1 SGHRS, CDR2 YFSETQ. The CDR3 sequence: CASSTGGIQETQYF. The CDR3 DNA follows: TGCGCCAGCAGTACCGGGGGGATACAAGAGACCCAGTACTTC.

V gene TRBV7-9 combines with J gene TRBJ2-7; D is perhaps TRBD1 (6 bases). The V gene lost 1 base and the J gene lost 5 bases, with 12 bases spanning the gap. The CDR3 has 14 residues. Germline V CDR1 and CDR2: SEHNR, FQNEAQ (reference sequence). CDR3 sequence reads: CASSLGGNRDEQYF. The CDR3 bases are TGTGCCAGCAGCTTAGGTGGGAACAGGGACGAGCAGTACTTC. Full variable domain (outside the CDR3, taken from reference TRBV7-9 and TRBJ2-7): DTGVSQNPRHKITKRGQNVTFRCDPISEHNRLYWYRQTLGQGPEFLTYFQNEAQLEKSRLLSDRFSAERPKGSFSTLEIQRTEQGDSAMYLCASSLGGNRDEQYFGPGTRLTVT.

The CDR3: CASSPLTGATANYGYTF. The CDR3 nucleotides read TGTGCCAGCTCACCACTGACAGGGGCCACCGCTAACTATGGCTACACCTTC. V and J are TRBV18 and TRBJ1-2; TRBD1 matches at 8 bases. Germline V gene lookup returns CDR1 KGHSH and CDR2 LQKENI. This CDR3 has 17 amino acids. V gave up 1 base and J gave up 0 bases; unmatched junction bases: 7.